This T cell receptor (beta chain) was found in a study of T cell repertoires in cytomegalovirus infection. The overall study: Recently identified HLA-C-restricted CMV epitopes and well-studied HLA-B-restricted CMV epitopes were used by the study.

This CDR3 is built from 13 residues. The V and J ends lost 6 bases and 3 bases respectively, with 12 bases between them. Study-wide points: The study found HLA-C-restricted CMV-specific TCR beta clonotypes dominating the ex vivo response.

TCRdb itself ran the reads through MiXCR, one entry per CDR3 protein. The repertoire consists of hundreds of thousands of distinct CDR3 sequences, with roughly 31% occurring once and the leading ten covering about an eighth. In regard to this clonotype: Its specificity is unknown.

The chain employs TRBV12-3 or TRBV12-4 and TRBJ2-7, with TRBD1 as a possible D gene (7 bases). The sequence derives from a human donor in good health (CMV status not recorded). Some clones in this sample may be carry-over from other donors' samples. Sequencing used cultured CD8+ T cells from PBMCs, obtained from culture after CMV antigen stimulation. The CDR3 region has the DNA TGTGCCAGCAGGGAGGGACAGTTCTACGAGCAGTACTTC. The encoded protein is CASREGQFYEQYF.